Following are 20 T cell receptor beta chains from one sample sequenced in a study of glioma-infiltrating T cells after dendritic cell vaccination. Some clones are missing from TCRdb's copy, which holds only in-frame ones; the method was immunoSEQ multiplex PCR. The sample gives some 90,000 clones, 75% to 90% of which show up once; approximately 2.1% is in the top ten. Regarding time point: after dendritic cell vaccination, including at tumor progression/relapse. The sample here was blood, taken after dendritic cell vaccination. These receptors came from a human donor with glioblastoma.

This clone was counted once. The chain is built from TRBV10-3 and TRBJ2-7; tentatively, D is TRBD1 (5 bases). Trimming removed 0 bases at V and 1 base at J, with 10 bases between. The CDR3 runs to 15 residues. Germline CDR1 is ENHRY and CDR2 is SYGVKD. Here the CDR3 DNA reads TGTGCCATCAGTGAGTCGGTGGGGCAATCCTACGAGCAGTACGTC. Its translation: CAISESVGQSYEQYV.

The chain joins TRBV4-1 to TRBJ1-1; TRBD1 matches 8 bases. The CDR3 is made up of 17 amino acids. Germline CDR1 reads MGHRA; CDR2 reads YSYEKL. Losses at the gene ends were 2 bases for V and 0 bases for J; bases not matched to a gene: 8. The CDR3, as DNA: TGCGCCAGCAGCCAACATTCAGGGGGCTTAATGAACACTGAAGCTTTCTTT. This codes for CASSQHSGGLMNTEAFF.

The chain couples TRBV5-1 to TRBJ2-6, with 10 bases lining up with TRBD1. The CDR3 is 18 amino acids. Germline V lookup: CDR1 SGHRS, CDR2 YFSETQ. J gave up 0 bases and V 3 bases, and 6 bases lay outside the gene matches. As DNA, the CDR3 is TGCGCCAGCAGCTCGGGACAGGGGCCCACCTCTGGGGCCAACGTCCTGACTTTC. Translation gives CASSSGQGPTSGANVLTF.

V usage is TRBV5-1 and J usage is TRBJ2-1, with a weak D call TRBD1 (6 bases). The CDR3 consists of 14 residues. CDR1 is SGHRS, CDR2 YFSETQ, per germline. V was cut by 9 bases and J by 5 bases, with 18 bases left in between. The CDR3: CATRGGPQDNEQFF. Written as DNA, the CDR3 is TGCGCCACTAGAGGGGGTCCCCAGGACAATGAGCAGTTCTTC. Looking up the rest from reference TRBV5-1 and TRBJ2-1 gives the full variable domain: KAGVTQTPRYLIKTRGQQVTLSCSPISGHRSVSWYQQTPGQGLQFLFEYFSETQRNKGNFPGRFSGRQFSNSRSEMNVSTLELGDSALYLCATRGGPQDNEQFFGPGTRLTVL.

This sequence joins TRBV5-4 and TRBJ2-4; perhaps TRBD2 as D (6 bases). CDR1 is SGHNT and CDR2 is YYREEE in the germline V gene (reference sequence). The length of the CDR3 is 14 residues. V lost 4 bases and J 5 bases, leaving 13 bases between the germline ends. This CDR3 reads CASSPGGMENIQYF. The CDR3 nucleotides are TGTGCCAGCAGCCCCGGCGGGATGGAAAACATTCAGTACTTC.

For the CDR3, the DNA is TGCGCCAGCAGCTTGGGGGGGGAAAACATTCAGTACTTC. This encodes CASSLGGENIQYF. The V call is TRBV5-1, the J call TRBJ2-4, with TRBD2 as a possible D gene (6 bases). CDR1 and CDR2 from the germline V gene are SGHRS and YFSETQ. The CDR3 sequence is 13 residues long. Trimming took 0 bases from V and 5 from J, leaving 6 bases between them.

This chain joins TRBV7-3 and TRBJ2-1; 10 bases line up with TRBD1. Looked up from germline, CDR1 is SGHTA and CDR2 is FQGTGA. The CDR3 consists of 16 residues. V gave up 5 bases and J gave up 6 bases; unmatched junction bases: 10. CDR3 region: CASSGRQGARINEQFF. DNA of the CDR3: TGTGCCAGCAGCGGTAGACAGGGGGCAAGGATCAATGAGCAGTTCTTC. The variable domain in full, with the rest retrieved from reference TRBV7-3 and TRBJ2-1, is GAGVSQTPSNKVTEKGKYVELRCDPISGHTALYWYRQSLGQGPEFLIYFQGTGAADDSGLPNDRFFAVRPEGSVSTLKIQRTERGDSAVYLCASSGRQGARINEQFFGPGTRLTVL.

The chain joins TRBV2 to TRBJ1-5; D gene unclear. Germline CDR1 reads SNHLY; CDR2 reads FYNNEI. The CDR3 consists of 12 residues. The V end was cut by 3 bases, the J end by 11 bases, with 11 bases between. CDR3 DNA sequence: TGTGCCAGCAGTGAGGGAGAAATTGCCCAGCATTTT. Translated, it gives CASSEGEIAQHF.

The CDR3 loop reads CASSHSNQPQHF. The CDR3 DNA sequence: TGTGCCAGCAGCCATAGCAATCAGCCCCAGCATTTT. The chain joins TRBV5-6 to TRBJ1-5; the D is unclear. Germline CDR1 is SGHDT and CDR2 is YYEEEE. V dropped 4 bases and J dropped 0 bases, with 2 bases sitting between them. The CDR3 runs 12 residues. The full variable domain, with the rest looked up from reference TRBV5-6 and TRBJ1-5, is DAGVTQSPTHLIKTRGQQVTLRCSPKSGHDTVSWYQQALGQGPQFIFQYYEEEERQRGNFPDRFSGHQFPNYSSELNVNALLLGDSALYLCASSHSNQPQHFGDGTRLSIL.

V usage is TRBV13 and J usage is TRBJ1-2; 11 bases agree with TRBD1. The junction had 12 bases not matched to a gene; V was cut back by 5 bases and J by 4 bases. Germline values: CDR1 PRHDT, CDR2 FYEKMQ (reference sequence). The CDR3 runs to 17 residues. CDR3 sequence: CASSPKLGTGGSYGYTF. Here the CDR3 DNA reads TGTGCCAGCAGCCCGAAACTAGGGACAGGGGGAAGCTATGGCTACACCTTC.

The gene calls are TRBV9 and TRBJ2-7; D is possibly TRBD1 (7 bases). The CDR3 is made up of 17 amino acids. Germline V lookup: CDR1 SGDLS, CDR2 YYNGEE. The V gene lost 4 bases and the J gene lost 7 bases, with 27 bases spanning the gap. The CDR3 spells CASSPRERGQEGEEQYV. In nucleotides, the CDR3 is TGTGCCAGCAGCCCCAGGGAGAGGGGGCAGGAGGGCGAAGAGCAGTACGTC.

V usage is TRBV7-9 and J usage is TRBJ1-1; D uncertain. Trimming cost V 5 bases and J 1 base, with 17 bases left between them. The CDR3 has 16 residues. Germline assignment: CDR1 SEHNR and CDR2 FQNEAQ (reference sequence). DNA for the CDR3: TGTGCCAGCAGCCCCAGCAGCTGGCAGGCGAACACTGAAGCTTTCTTT. It yields the protein CASSPSSWQANTEAFF.

The chain joins TRBV2 to TRBJ2-1; TRBD1 matches at 9 bases. Unmatched junction bases numbered 4, after V lost 2 bases and J lost 5 bases. Germline V gene data show CDR1 as SNHLY and CDR2 as FYNNEI. This CDR3 has 15 residues. CDR3 in amino acids: CASSEPGTGNNEQFF. The CDR3 DNA follows: TGTGCCAGCAGTGAACCAGGGACAGGGAACAATGAGCAGTTCTTC.

The V and J genes are TRBV19 and TRBJ1-2, with 7 bases matching TRBD1. Germline CDR1 is LNHDA and CDR2 is SQIVND (reference sequence). Trimming cost V 5 bases and J 5 bases; bases outside gene matches: 11. This CDR3 contains 15 residues. This CDR3 reads CASSPRDSFGYGYTF. CDR3 nucleotides: TGTGCCAGTAGTCCACGGGACAGTTTTGGGTATGGCTACACCTTC.

This chain connects TRBV5-6 to TRBJ2-5, with a weak D call TRBD1 (5 bases). The germline V gene encodes CDR1 SGHDT and CDR2 YYEEEE. The CDR3 is 15 residues long. V lost 4 bases to trimming and J lost 4 bases, with 17 bases between them. CDR3 sequence (DNA): TGTGCCAGCAGCGCGATCGCAGGGTCTCGAGAGACCCAGTACTTC. This translates into CASSAIAGSRETQYF.

The table lists this clone with a few counts. The rearrangement links TRBV7-9 to TRBJ1-3; possible D gene TRBD1, 6 bases. The ends were cut back, 5 bases at V and 2 bases at J, with 13 bases in the middle. This CDR3 comprises 15 residues. CDR1 SEHNR and CDR2 FQNEAQ come from the germline V gene (reference sequence). CDR3 protein: CASSPSTGPGNTIYF. CDR3 nucleotides: TGTGCCAGCAGCCCATCGACAGGACCTGGAAACACCATATATTTT.

This sequence joins TRBV25-1 and TRBJ2-3; D is perhaps TRBD2 (6 bases). Germline V gene data show CDR1 as MGHDK and CDR2 as SYGVNS. The germline V and J ends were trimmed by 0 bases and 4 bases, with 14 bases remaining between them. The CDR3 sequence is 16 residues long. The CDR3 spells CASSEYRGSGADTQYF. CDR3 nucleotide sequence: TGTGCCAGCAGTGAATATAGAGGCTCGGGGGCAGATACGCAGTATTTT. The whole variable domain, filled in from reference TRBV25-1 and TRBJ2-3, reads EADIYQTPRYLVIGTGKKITLECSQTMGHDKMYWYQQDPGMELHLIHYSYGVNSTEKGDLSSESTVSRIRTEHFPLTLESARPSHTSQYLCASSEYRGSGADTQYFGPGTRLTVL.

This chain uses TRBV6-1 with TRBJ1-2; no reliable D call. CDR1 and CDR2 from the germline V gene are MNHNS and SASEGT. Trimming took off 0 bases at V and 4 bases at J, with 15 bases between the two ends. This CDR3 has 16 amino acids. The CDR3 nucleotides read TGTGCCAGCAGTGAAGCAGCCCTCCCTTCTAGCTATGGCTACACCTTC. Protein: CASSEAALPSSYGYTF.

The chain carries TRBV10-2 and TRBJ2-5, with 7 bases fitting TRBD2. The germline V gene encodes CDR1 WSHSY and CDR2 SAAADI. The CDR3 spans 15 residues. After removal of 6 bases from V and 2 bases from J, the junction contained 9 bases not matched to a gene. In DNA form, the CDR3 reads TGCGCCAGCAGGGACGTCTGGGGGGGACAAGAGACCCAGTACTTC. It codes for CASRDVWGGQETQYF.

J is TRBJ1-2 and V is TRBV21-1; TRBD1, the D gene given by the table, was not confirmed from the DNA. TRBV21-1 is shown as a pseudogene. The CDR3 spans 14 residues. The CDR3 coding sequence is TGTGCCAGCAGATCCAAGTGTGACAGCCATGGCTACACCTTC. This codes for CASRSKCDSHGYTF.